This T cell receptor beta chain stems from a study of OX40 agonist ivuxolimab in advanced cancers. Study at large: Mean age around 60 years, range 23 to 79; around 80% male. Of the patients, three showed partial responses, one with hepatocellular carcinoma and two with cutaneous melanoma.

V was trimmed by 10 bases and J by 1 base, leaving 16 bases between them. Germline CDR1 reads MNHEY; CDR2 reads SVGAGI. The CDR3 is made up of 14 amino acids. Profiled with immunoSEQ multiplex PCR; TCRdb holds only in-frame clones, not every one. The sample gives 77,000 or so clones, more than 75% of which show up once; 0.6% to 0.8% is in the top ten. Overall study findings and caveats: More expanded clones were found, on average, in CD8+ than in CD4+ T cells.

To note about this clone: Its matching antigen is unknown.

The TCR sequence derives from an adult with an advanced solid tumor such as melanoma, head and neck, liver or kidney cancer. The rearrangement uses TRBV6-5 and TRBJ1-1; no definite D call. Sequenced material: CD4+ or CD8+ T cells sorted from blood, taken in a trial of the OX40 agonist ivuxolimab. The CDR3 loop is CATRAPGQNTEAFF. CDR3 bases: TGTGCCACCCGAGCTCCGGGTCAGAACACTGAAGCTTTCTTT.